The present T cell receptor (beta chain) was sequenced within a study of blood T cell repertoires in COVID-19. Study-level background: Samples representing acute and convalescent COVID-19 were sourced from the United States, Italy and Spain.

Seattle patients were enrolled while actively infected and followed longitudinally. The CDR3 contains 16 residues. CDR1 and CDR2 (germline): LGHDT, YNNKEL (reference sequence). J was trimmed by 4 bases and V by 4 bases; bases with no gene match: 4. Some clones are missing from TCRdb's copy, which holds only in-frame ones; the method was immunoSEQ multiplex PCR. The sample includes 160,000 or so clones, around 84% of them seen just once. The sequence derives from a woman in her forties or fifties with COVID-19, enrolled during active disease. Sample: peripheral blood. V usage is TRBV3-1 (or the pseudogene TRBV3-2) and J usage is TRBJ2-5, with 15 bases identical to TRBD2. Here the CDR3 reads CASSRGLAGGRETQYF. CDR3 bases: TGTGCCAGCAGCCGAGGACTAGCGGGGGGGCGAGAGACCCAGTACTTC.